The following is a T cell receptor (beta chain) sequence with its context. Its antigen remains unknown. V dropped 7 bases and J dropped 6; count of bases not matched to a gene: 6. There are 12 residues in the CDR3. Germline CDR1 is SGHRS and CDR2 is YFSETQ. The sample originates from a study of T cell responses to AZD1222 COVID-19 vaccine. The table came from immunoSEQ multiplex PCR; TCRdb's copy has only in-frame clones and leaves some out. The table lists fewer than 130,000 clones, under 95% of them singletons. Study-wide results and caveats: Across the whole spike, CD4 TCRs peaked at regions 160-218 and 743-854. The donor cohort was predominantly white British with a female majority, and clonal diversity may have been underestimated.

Specimen: peripheral blood, collected on day 0 of AZD1222 vaccination. This clonotype was obtained from an adult in good health. The chain employs TRBV5-1 and TRBJ1-2; 7 nucleotides agree with TRBD1. CDR3 coding DNA: TGCGCCAGCGGCGACAGGGTAAATGGCTACACCTTC. This encodes CASGDRVNGYTF.